This record looks at one T cell receptor beta chain sequence and its context. Antigen: not known. The data are from a study of blood T cells in healthy people across ages. Points from the study as a whole: Observed TCR beta diversity per million T cells went down as age went up. This fall followed a roughly linear course with age. It was the long-lived donors that had more naive CD4+ cells and higher diversity than aged donors.

The study recruited healthy Caucasian donors from Russia who were aged about 6 to 100. Every sample had a minimum of 7 million PBMCs isolated. Together with a sample-barcoded 5' primer, a J-beta primer mix was included in a second PCR lasting about 7 to 11 cycles. TCRdb fed the 5' RACE reads into MiXCR, producing one record per CDR3 protein. This sample has 1.5 million to 2 million distinct CDR3 sequences, with roughly 30% found just once. V shed 7 bases and J shed 6 bases, with 17 bases lying between them. Germline-derived CDR1 and CDR2 are SGHTS and YDEGEE. The CDR3 covers 14 residues. The origin of this receptor is a woman aged 25 to 39 in good health. Sequenced sample: blood. The J gene is TRBJ2-1, the V gene TRBV5-8, with D possibly TRBD2 on 5 matching bases. The CDR3 nucleotides read TGTGCCAGCTCCTCGGACTCAAGACCCAATGAGCAGTTCTTC. Translating it yields CASSSDSRPNEQFF.